Sequencing of this T cell receptor (beta chain) was carried out in a study of CD4+ T cells in melanoma. General study results and limits: A reported correlation linked neoantigen-specific CD4+ T cells to CD8+, macrophage and B cell function.

The protocol was immunoSEQ multiplex PCR, while the TCRdb copy is restricted to in-frame clones and leaves out a portion. This sample has about 50,000 clones; 89% occur once, and the top ten carry roughly 12%. The germline CDR1 and CDR2 sequences are GTSNPN and SVGIG (reference sequence). The V gene end was trimmed by 1 base and the J gene end by 9 bases; junction bases not matched to a gene: 10. CDR3 length equals 15 residues. With regard to this clone: The antigen is undetermined.

This TCR came from a human donor with melanoma. Specimen: peripheral blood. The chain combines TRBV30 with TRBJ2-1; TRBD1 aligns across 9 bases. CDR3 amino acids: CAWSEDPGQGSEQFF. The CDR3 region has the DNA TGTGCCTGGAGTGAAGACCCGGGACAGGGCTCTGAGCAGTTCTTC.